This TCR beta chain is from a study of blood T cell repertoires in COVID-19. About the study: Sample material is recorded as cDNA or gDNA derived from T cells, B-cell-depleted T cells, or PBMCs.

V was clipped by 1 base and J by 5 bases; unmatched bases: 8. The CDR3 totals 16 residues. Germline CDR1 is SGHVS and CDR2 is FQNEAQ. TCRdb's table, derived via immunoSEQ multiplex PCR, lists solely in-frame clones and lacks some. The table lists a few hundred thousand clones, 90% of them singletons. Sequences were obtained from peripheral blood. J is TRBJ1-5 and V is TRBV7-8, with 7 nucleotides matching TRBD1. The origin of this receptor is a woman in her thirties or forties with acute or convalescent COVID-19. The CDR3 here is CASSLGWTGSDQPQHF. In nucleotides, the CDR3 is TGTGCCAGCAGCTTAGGCTGGACAGGCTCCGATCAGCCCCAGCATTTT.